Detailed here is one TCR beta chain. The antigen is not known. The CD8+ and CD4+ T cells were isolated magnetically using a negative isolation approach, whereas the TEMRA cells were enriched by FACS. The data derive from a study of CD8 T cells in Susac syndrome. Study information: Among the Susac syndrome patients who underwent sequencing, about six had clinically active disease, while fewer than ten of them were in remission.

V dropped 1 base and J dropped 6 bases, with 10 bases sitting between them. This CDR3 region has 14 residues. Germline V gene lookup returns CDR1 SGHTA and CDR2 FQGTGA. Study-level results: The CD4+ T cell repertoires in Susac syndrome did not show any clonal expansion.

A quantity of about 0.5 to 1 ug RNA underwent reverse transcription using random hexamers. The authors amplified TCR beta CDR3 across 54 Vbeta and 13 Jbeta using immunoSEQ multiplex PCR. A single record per CDR3 protein comes from TCRdb applying MiXCR to the immunoSEQ multiplex PCR reads. The profile shows 150,000 to 200,000 distinct CDR3 sequences, 91% of them singletons. The sequenced material came from CD4+ T cells from PBMCs. This TCR came from a human donor with Susac syndrome. The chain recombines TRBV7-3 with TRBJ2-1, with a tentative D call TRBD2 (5 bases). The CDR3 DNA reads as TGTGCCAGCAGCTTAAGTAGCGCGAGCAATGAGCAGTTCTTC. The encoded protein is CASSLSSASNEQFF.